The 23 T cell receptor beta chains presented below share a single source sample, sequenced in a study of T cell repertoires in cytomegalovirus infection. These TCRs are of unknown antigen specificity. TCRdb passed the reads through MiXCR, listing each CDR3 protein once. The data hold fewer than 950,000 distinct CDR3 sequences, with approximately 30% observed a single time. The sample consisted of cultured CD8+ T cells from PBMCs, taken from culture after CMV antigen stimulation. Receptors were obtained from a human donor in good health (CMV status not recorded). Some clones in this sample may be carry-over from other donors' samples.

With regard to this clonotype: A single base is all that separates this from a far larger clone, so a read error is likely. J is TRBJ1-6 and V is TRBV12-3 or TRBV12-4, with D perhaps matching TRBD1 (6 bases). The CDR3 runs to 12 residues. V was pared by 10 bases and J by 9 bases, with 13 bases between. Here the CDR3 reads CANSLGGSPLHF. The CDR3 nucleotides are TGTGCCAACAGCCTAGGGGGTTCACCCCTCCACTTT.

This clonotype was seen repeatedly, ten times or more. The DNA for the CDR3 is TGTGCCAGCAGCTTACGTAGCGTGGCACGCCGACTTAAAGAGACCCAGTACTTC. Its translation is CASSLRSVARRLKETQYF. The gene calls are TRBV7-2 and TRBJ2-5, with D perhaps TRBD2 (5 bases). Germline assignment: CDR1 SGHTA and CDR2 FQGNSA. CDR3 length: 18 amino acids. Trimming removed 2 bases from V and 3 bases from J, with 22 bases in between.

The rearrangement uses TRBV7-9 and TRBJ1-1; TRBD1 aligns across 8 bases. With V trimmed by 1 base and J by 3 bases, 7 bases remained unmatched. CDR1 SEHNR and CDR2 FQNEAQ come from the germline V gene (reference sequence). The CDR3 sequence is 16 residues long. The CDR3 sequence: CASSLVGQGYDTEAFF. CDR3 DNA: TGTGCCAGCAGCTTAGTTGGACAGGGATACGACACTGAAGCTTTCTTT.

This clonotype was seen a handful of times. The rearrangement uses TRBV7-6 and TRBJ1-4, with D uncertain. Trimming shortened V by 5 bases and J by 1 base, and 17 bases separated the two germline ends. In germline, CDR1 is SGHVS, CDR2 FNYEAQ. CDR3 length equals 17 residues. The CDR3 sequence: CASSRRTVGRTNEKLFF. The CDR3 nucleotides are TGTGCCAGCAGCCGGAGGACGGTCGGCAGAACTAATGAAAAACTGTTTTTT.

There are a few counts of this clonotype. This sequence joins TRBV6-5 and TRBJ2-2; 8 bases agree with TRBD2. The ends lost 2 bases at V and 5 bases at J; junction bases unmatched: 7. Germline CDR1 is MNHEY and CDR2 is SVGAGI. The CDR3 extends over 16 amino acids. The DNA of the CDR3 is TGTGCCAGCAGTTACGATACGGGGGGGACAACCGGGGAGCTGTTTTTT. It encodes CASSYDTGGTTGELFF.

The chain recombines TRBV12-3 or TRBV12-4 with TRBJ2-3; 15 bases align to TRBD2. This CDR3 is 21 amino acids long. The trim removed 5 bases at V and 0 bases at J, leaving 15 bases unmatched. The CDR3 bases are TGTGCCAGCAGTCCACTTGGGGGACTAGCGGGGGGAGGGAGAAGCACAGATACGCAGTATTTT. This codes for CASSPLGGLAGGGRSTDTQYF.

The chain joins TRBV5-6 to TRBJ1-2; D gene ambiguous. Trimming removed 0 bases from V and 0 bases from J, with 12 bases in between. The germline CDR1 and CDR2 sequences are SGHDT and YYEEEE. The CDR3 length is 16 residues. The CDR3 DNA reads TGTGCCAGCAGCTTGGCCGGGCGGGAGCCTAACTATGGCTACACCTTC. It specifies CASSLAGREPNYGYTF.

The chain has TRBV12-5 and TRBJ1-3; D gene uncertain. Germline CDR1 and CDR2: LGHNT and FRNRAP. V was pared by 3 bases and J by 3 bases, with 24 bases between. This CDR3 spans 19 amino acids. In DNA, the CDR3 is TGTGCTAGTGGTTTTCAACCAGGTGAAAAAGCGGTGGATGGAAACACCATATATTTT. This translates into CASGFQPGEKAVDGNTIYF. The variable domain in full, completed from reference TRBV12-5 and TRBJ1-3, reads DARVTQTPRHKVTEMGQEVTMRCQPILGHNTVFWYRQTMMQGLELLAYFRNRAPLDDSGMPKDRFSAEMPDATLATLKIQPSEPRDSAVYFCASGFQPGEKAVDGNTIYFGEGSWLTVV.

The chain is built from TRBV19 and TRBJ2-7; D may be TRBD2 (5 bases). The CDR3 spans 14 residues. Trimming pared 1 base from V and 4 bases from J, leaving 11 bases between. The germline V gene has CDR1 LNHDA and CDR2 SQIVND (reference sequence). The CDR3 loop is CASSIVGAGYEQYF. The CDR3 DNA sequence: TGTGCCAGTAGTATAGTGGGAGCTGGATACGAGCAGTACTTC.

This clonotype was observed once. The chain couples TRBV7-6 to TRBJ1-3; 8 bases align to TRBD1. Germline-derived CDR1 and CDR2 are SGHVS and FNYEAQ. This CDR3 comprises 17 residues. After removal of 5 bases from V and 3 bases from J, the junction contained 12 bases not matched to a gene. The DNA of the CDR3 is TGTGCCAGCAGCCCCTCCTCAGGGGGCCGCTTTGGAAACACCATATATTTT. Amino acid sequence: CASSPSSGGRFGNTIYF.

Comments on this clonotype: A much bigger clone sits one base away, suggesting this may be a read error. The rearrangement uses TRBV7-8 and TRBJ2-6; D gene ambiguous. CDR3 size: 19 residues. The germline gives CDR1 SGHVS, CDR2 FQNEAQ. The CDR3 reads CANSPRTGRLISGANVLTF. CDR3 DNA sequence: TGTGCCAACAGCCCCCGGACCGGACGGCTGATTTCTGGGGCCAACGTCCTGACTTTC.

The gene calls are TRBV6-1 and TRBJ1-1; TRBD1 might be the D (5 bases). V lost 3 bases, J lost 5 bases, and 13 bases lay in between. CDR3 size: 14 residues. Germline CDR1 reads MNHNS; CDR2 reads SASEGT. Here the CDR3 reads CASSDQTGGTEAFF. The CDR3, as DNA: TGTGCCAGCAGTGATCAAACAGGAGGGACTGAAGCTTTCTTT.

V and J are TRBV7-2 and TRBJ1-5; TRBD1 matches 8 bases. V lost 6 bases to trimming and J lost 4 bases; unmatched junction nucleotides: 8. This CDR3 region has 15 residues. Germline CDR1 SGHTA, CDR2 FQGNSA. For the CDR3, the DNA is TGTGCCAGCAGTTCAAACCGGGACAGGAATCAGCCCCAGCATTTT. Translated, it gives CASSSNRDRNQPQHF.

A note on this clonotype: Since a much larger clone is just one base distant, this may be a read error. V gene TRBV7-6 combines with J gene TRBJ2-2, with TRBD2 matching over 15 bases. Germline V gives CDR1 SGHVS, CDR2 FNYEAQ. CDR3 size: 20 residues. The CDR3 DNA reads TGTGCCAGGAGCTTGGCCGGGACTAGCGGGGGGTCATATAGCCCCGGGGAGCTGTTTTTT. It yields the protein CARSLAGTSGGSYSPGELFF.

J is TRBJ1-2 and V is TRBV5-4; 10 bases map to TRBD1. CDR1 is SGHNT and CDR2 is YYREEE in the germline V gene (reference sequence). This CDR3 region has 15 residues. V dropped 0 bases and J dropped 6; count of bases not matched to a gene: 5. CDR3 sequence: CASSLAGGTGDGYTF. Here the CDR3 DNA reads TGTGCCAGCAGCTTGGCCGGCGGGACAGGGGATGGCTACACCTTC.

This clonotype has only a few counts. This chain uses TRBV7-6 with TRBJ2-1, with 7 bases matching TRBD2. The CDR3 totals 14 residues. V shed 4 bases and J 5 bases; nucleotides not matched to a gene: 5. In germline, CDR1 is SGHVS, CDR2 FNYEAQ. In DNA, the CDR3 is TGTGCCAGCAGCTACGGGACTACCAACAATGAGCAGTTCTTC. Encoded protein: CASSYGTTNNEQFF.

In this sample, this clonotype turned up a few times. This sequence joins TRBV7-9 and TRBJ1-1, with D hard to call. Trimming pared 7 bases from V and 2 bases from J, leaving 11 bases between. The CDR3 is 13 residues long. Germline V gene data show CDR1 as SEHNR and CDR2 as FQNEAQ (reference sequence). CDR3 in amino acids: CASTELINTEAFF. Here the CDR3 DNA reads TGTGCCAGCACCGAGCTGATTAACACTGAAGCTTTCTTT.

The V gene is TRBV4-3, the J gene TRBJ2-6; no firm D call. Germline CDR1 LGHNA, CDR2 YSLEER. This CDR3 contains 19 residues. Deletions cut 0 bases from V and 0 bases from J, with 15 bases between. CDR3 protein: CASSQEWADLSSGANVLTF. Written as DNA, the CDR3 is TGCGCCAGCAGCCAAGAGTGGGCGGACCTTAGCTCTGGGGCCAACGTCCTGACTTTC.

This clonotype was recorded a few times. This chain links TRBV6-1 with TRBJ2-7, with unresolved D. The CDR3 covers 12 residues. V gave up 4 bases and J gave up 0 bases, with 4 bases separating them. The germline gives CDR1 MNHNS, CDR2 SASEGT. The chain's CDR3 is CASSGDSYEQYV. The DNA for the CDR3 is TGTGCCAGCAGTGGGGACTCCTACGAGCAGTACGTC.

Written as DNA, the CDR3 is TGTGCCAGCAATTCTGTTGGGGGTTTGGCCACTGAAGCTTTCTTT. Amino acid sequence: CASNSVGGLATEAFF. The chain links TRBV27 to TRBJ1-1; weak D call: TRBD1 (5 bases). Looked up from germline, CDR1 is MNHEY and CDR2 is SMNVEV (reference sequence). V lost 7 bases, J lost 4 bases, and 19 bases lay in between. The CDR3 spans 15 residues.

The chain employs TRBV11-2 and TRBJ1-1; 8 nucleotides agree with TRBD1. Germline V gives CDR1 SGHAT, CDR2 FQNNGV. The junction had 9 bases not matched to a gene; V was cut back by 5 bases and J by 1 base. This CDR3 has 16 amino acids. CDR3 sequence reads: CASSLWDRPGNTEAFF. In nucleotides, the CDR3 is TGTGCCAGCAGCCTTTGGGACAGGCCAGGGAACACTGAAGCTTTCTTT.

This clonotype was counted at least ten times. The chain recombines TRBV12-3 or TRBV12-4 with TRBJ2-3, with 8 bases fitting TRBD1. The CDR3 length is 21 residues. V was pared by 0 bases and J by 0 bases, with 17 bases of the junction left unmatched. This CDR3 is CASSLALDTKGTGPSTDTQYF. For the CDR3, the DNA is TGTGCCAGCAGTTTAGCGCTAGACACAAAGGGGACAGGCCCTAGCACAGATACGCAGTATTTT.

This clonotype was counted between two and nine times. The chain links TRBV12-3 or TRBV12-4 to TRBJ2-7; TRBD1 matches at 8 bases. The trim removed 1 base at V and 2 bases at J, leaving 4 bases unmatched. This CDR3 is 15 amino acids long. The CDR3 DNA reads as TGTGCCAGCAGTTTAGGTGGGACAGGAGCCTACGAGCAGTACGTC. It codes for CASSLGGTGAYEQYV.